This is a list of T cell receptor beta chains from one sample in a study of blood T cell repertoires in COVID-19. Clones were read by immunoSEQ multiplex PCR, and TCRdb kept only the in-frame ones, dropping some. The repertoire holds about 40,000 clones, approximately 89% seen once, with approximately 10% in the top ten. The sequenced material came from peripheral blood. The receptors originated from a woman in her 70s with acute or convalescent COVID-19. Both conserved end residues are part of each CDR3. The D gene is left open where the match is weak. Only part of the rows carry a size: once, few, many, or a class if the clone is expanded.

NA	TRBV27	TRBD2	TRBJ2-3	TGTGCCACCCGGACTAGCGGGCTCACAGATACGCAGTATTTT	CATRTSGLTDTQYF
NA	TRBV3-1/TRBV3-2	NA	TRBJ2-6	TGTGCCAGCAGCCAAGTAGCCTCTGGGGCCAACGTCCTGACTTTC	CASSQVASGANVLTF
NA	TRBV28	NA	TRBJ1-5	TGTGCCGGGGGAGGGGGGCGACGGAATCAGCCCCAGCATTTT	CAGGGGRRNQPQHF
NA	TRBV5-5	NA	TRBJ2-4	TGTGCCAGCAGGGGGGACTCGGGCAAAAACATTCAGTACTTC	CASRGDSGKNIQYF
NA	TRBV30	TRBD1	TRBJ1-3	TGTGCCTGGAGTTTGTTTGGGACAGGTCCTGGAAACACCATATATTTT	CAWSLFGTGPGNTIYF
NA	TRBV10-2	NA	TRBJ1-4	TGCGCCAGCAGTGAAGGCGGCATGGCTGAAAAACTGTTTTTT	CASSEGGMAEKLFF
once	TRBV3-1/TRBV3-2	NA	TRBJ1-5	TGTGCCAGCAGCCAAGTTCCGGGGGATCAGCCCCAGCATTTT	CASSQVPGDQPQHF
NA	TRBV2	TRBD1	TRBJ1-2	TGTGCCAGCAGTGGCGGGACAGGCGAAGGCTACACCTTC	CASSGGTGEGYTF
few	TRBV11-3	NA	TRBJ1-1	TGTGCCAGCAGCCGGCGGGGGGCAGTCCGGACTGAAGCTTTCTTT	CASSRRGAVRTEAFF
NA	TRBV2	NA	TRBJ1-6	TGTGCCAGCAGTGAAGCGGCGCGCCTACTATTTTCACCCCTCCACTTT	CASSEAARLLFSPLHF
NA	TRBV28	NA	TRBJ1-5	TGTGCCAGTGTCCCCGATGCAGGCTATCAGCCCCAGCATTTT	CASVPDAGYQPQHF
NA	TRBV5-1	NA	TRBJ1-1	TGCGCCAGCAGCTCGACGGACGGGGTAATGAACACTGAAGCTTTCTTT	CASSSTDGVMNTEAFF